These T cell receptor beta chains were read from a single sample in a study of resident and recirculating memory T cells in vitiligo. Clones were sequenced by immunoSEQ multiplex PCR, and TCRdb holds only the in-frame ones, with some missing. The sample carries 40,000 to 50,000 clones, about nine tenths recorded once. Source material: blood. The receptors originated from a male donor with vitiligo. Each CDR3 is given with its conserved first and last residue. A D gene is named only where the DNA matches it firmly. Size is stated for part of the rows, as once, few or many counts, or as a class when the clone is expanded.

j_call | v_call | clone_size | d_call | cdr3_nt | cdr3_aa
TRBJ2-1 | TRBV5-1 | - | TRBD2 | TGCGCCAGCAGCTTGACCCTCCGGACTAGCAACAATGAGCAGTTCTTC | CASSLTLRTSNNEQFF
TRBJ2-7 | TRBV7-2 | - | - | TGTGCCAGCAGCTTTTCACAGAGCCCAGTCTACGAGCAGTACTTC | CASSFSQSPVYEQYF
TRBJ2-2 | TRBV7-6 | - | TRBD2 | TGTGCCAGCAGCGGAGGACTAGTTCTCGGGGAGCTGTTTTTT | CASSGGLVLGELFF
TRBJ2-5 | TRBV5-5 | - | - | TGTGCCAGCTACCCTAGCCCCTCGGGTGGAGAGACCCAGTACTTC | CASYPSPSGGETQYF
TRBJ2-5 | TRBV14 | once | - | TGTGCCAGCAGCCAAGGAAGGGCGGGAGAGACCCAGTACTTC | CASSQGRAGETQYF
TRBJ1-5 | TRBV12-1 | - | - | TGTGCCAGCAGCCGAAATAGCCGCTGGCAGCCCCAGCATTTT | CASSRNSRWQPQHF
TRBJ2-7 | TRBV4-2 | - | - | TGTGCCAGCAGCGCTCTATACGAGCAGTACTTC | CASSALYEQYF
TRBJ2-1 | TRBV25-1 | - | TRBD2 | TGTGCCAGCAGGGAAGGGGCTAGCGGGAAACACAATGAGCAGTTCTTC | CASREGASGKHNEQFF
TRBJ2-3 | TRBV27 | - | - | TGTGCCAGCAGTTTAATGAGAGCCACAGATACGCAGTATTTT | CASSLMRATDTQYF
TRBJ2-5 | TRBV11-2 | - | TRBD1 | TGTGCCAGCAGCTTAGACAGAGGGGGCTTGGCCCAGTACTTC | CASSLDRGGLAQYF
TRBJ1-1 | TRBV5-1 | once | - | TGCGCCAGCACCACAGACCTTAACACTGAAGCTTTCTTT | CASTTDLNTEAFF
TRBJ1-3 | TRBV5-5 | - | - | TGTGCCAGCAGCCATAGGACGGGAATCTCTGGAAACACCATATATTTT | CASSHRTGISGNTIYF
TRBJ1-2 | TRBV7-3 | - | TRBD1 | TGTGCCAGCAGCTTGGGGACAGCCGTAGGGCATGGCTACACCTTC | CASSLGTAVGHGYTF
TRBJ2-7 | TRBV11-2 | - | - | TGTGCCAGCAGCTTAGTTGGAGGCGAGCAGTACTTC | CASSLVGGEQYF
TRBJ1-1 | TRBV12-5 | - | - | TGTGCTAGTGGTTTGGTTGCGGGAGCGAACACTGAAGCTTTCTTT | CASGLVAGANTEAFF
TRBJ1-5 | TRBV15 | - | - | TGTGCCACCAGCAGAGATGTGGGGCAGGGTGAACAGCCCCAGCATTTT | CATSRDVGQGEQPQHF
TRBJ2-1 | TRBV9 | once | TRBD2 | TGTGCCAGCAGTGTCGCGGGGGGGAACCTAAGGAATGAGCAGTTCTTC | CASSVAGGNLRNEQFF
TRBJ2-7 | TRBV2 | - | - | TGTGCCAGCAGTGAGCAGGGGACCAACTACGAGCAGTACTTC | CASSEQGTNYEQYF
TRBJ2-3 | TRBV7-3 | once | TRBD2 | TGTGCCAGCAGCCTCCTAGCGGGGGGGAACACAGATACGCAGTATTTT | CASSLLAGGNTDTQYF
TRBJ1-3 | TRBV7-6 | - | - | TGTGCCAGCAGCCCACGGGCGTCCAGGGCAGGAAACACCATATATTTT | CASSPRASRAGNTIYF
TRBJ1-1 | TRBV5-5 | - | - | TGTGCCAGCAGCTCGGCAAGCAGGGCCACTGAAGCTTTCTTT | CASSSASRATEAFF
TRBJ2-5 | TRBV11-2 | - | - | TGTGCCAGCAGCTTAGGGGGGGGCCCGTACCAAGAGACCCAGTACTTC | CASSLGGGPYQETQYF
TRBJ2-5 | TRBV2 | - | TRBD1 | TGTGCCAGCAGAAGAGGGACAGGCCAAGAGACCCAGTACTTC | CASRRGTGQETQYF
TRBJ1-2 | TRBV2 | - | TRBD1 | TGTGCCAGCAGTGAAGCGGGACAGGGTTTGGGCTATGGCTACACCTTC | CASSEAGQGLGYGYTF
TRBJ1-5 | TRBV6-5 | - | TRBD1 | TGTGCCAGTAGACAGGGGGATCAGCCCCAGCATTTT | CASRQGDQPQHF
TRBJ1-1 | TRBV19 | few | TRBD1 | TGTGCCAGTTCGCGACAGGGTAGGTTGACTGAAGCTTTCTTT | CASSRQGRLTEAFF
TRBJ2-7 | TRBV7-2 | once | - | TGTGCCAGCAGTTCCGGGTCCTACTACGAGCAGTACTTC | CASSSGSYYEQYF
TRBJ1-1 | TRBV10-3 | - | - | TGTGCCATCCGAGAGGGAGTGGGGGAAGCTTTCTTT | CAIREGVGEAFF
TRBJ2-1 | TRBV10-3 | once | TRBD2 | TGTGCCATCACCTTCATTTCGACTAGCGGGGGGGCCTATCCCGACTACATCGAGCAGTTCTTC | CAITFISTSGGAYPDYIEQFF
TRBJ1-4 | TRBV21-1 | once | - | TGTGCCAGCAGCAAAGCGTGGGCCCCCGTGTGGAAACTGTTTTTT | CASSKAWAPVWKLFF
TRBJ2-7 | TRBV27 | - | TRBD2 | TGTGCCAGCAGGGGACTAGCGGGGAGTGACGAGCAGTACTTC | CASRGLAGSDEQYF
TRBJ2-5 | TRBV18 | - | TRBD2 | TGTGCCAGCTCACGTCATAGCGGGGGGAAGACCCAGTACTTC | CASSRHSGGKTQYF
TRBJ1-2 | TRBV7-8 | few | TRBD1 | TGTGCCAGCAGCTTAGGGGGGACAGTTGGGCACTATGGCTACACCTTC | CASSLGGTVGHYGYTF
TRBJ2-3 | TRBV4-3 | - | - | TGCGCCAGCAGCCAAGCACTGACCCGAGAGGGAGATACGCAGTATTTT | CASSQALTREGDTQYF
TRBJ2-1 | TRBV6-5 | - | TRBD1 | TGTGCCAGCAGTTACGCGGGACAGGGTCTCCATGAGCAGTTCTTC | CASSYAGQGLHEQFF
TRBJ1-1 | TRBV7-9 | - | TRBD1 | TGTGCCAGCAGCTCGACAGGGTATTACACTGAAGCTTTCTTT | CASSSTGYYTEAFF
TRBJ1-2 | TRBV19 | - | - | TGTGCCAGTAGCCGGAACTATGGCTACACCTTC | CASSRNYGYTF
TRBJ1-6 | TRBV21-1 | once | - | TGTGCCAGCAGCAAGGGGGGACAGGGATGGTATAATTCACCCCTCCACTTT | CASSKGGQGWYNSPLHF
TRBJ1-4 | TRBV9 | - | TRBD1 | TGTGCCAGCAGCGCATCAGGGGGCTCTCGTGAAAAACTGTTTTTT | CASSASGGSREKLFF
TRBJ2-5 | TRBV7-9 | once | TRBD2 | TGTGCCAGCAGCTTATGGGGACTAGCGGCGGGAGAGACCCAGTACTTC | CASSLWGLAAGETQYF
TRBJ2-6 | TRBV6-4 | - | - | TGTGCCAGCAGTGATAACTCTGGGGCCAACGTCCTGACTTTC | CASSDNSGANVLTF
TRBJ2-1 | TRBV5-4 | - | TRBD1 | TGTGCCAGCAGCTTATCTCAGGGGGCCATCAATGAGCAGTTCTTC | CASSLSQGAINEQFF
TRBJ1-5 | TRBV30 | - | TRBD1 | TGTGCCTGGAGCGCCGGGACAGTCAATCAGCCCCAGCATTTT | CAWSAGTVNQPQHF
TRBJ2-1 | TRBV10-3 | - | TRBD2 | TGTGCCTCAGCGGGGGATTCTCACAATGAGCAGTTCTTC | CASAGDSHNEQFF
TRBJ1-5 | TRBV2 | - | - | TGTGCTTGGAGTAACCAGCCCCAGCATTTT | CAWSNQPQHF
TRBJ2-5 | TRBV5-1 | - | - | TGCGCCAGCAGCCCTGTGCTCACGGGAGAGACCCAGTACTTC | CASSPVLTGETQYF
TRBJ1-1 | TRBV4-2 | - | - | TGTGCCAGCAGCCAAGATGGTCGAGCAGGCACTGAAGCTTTCTTT | CASSQDGRAGTEAFF
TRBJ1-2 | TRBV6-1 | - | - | TGTGCCAGCGGTGGTGAGGGCTCCGCTAACTATGGCTACACCTTC | CASGGEGSANYGYTF
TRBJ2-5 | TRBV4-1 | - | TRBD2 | TGCGCCAGCAGCCGACTAGCGGGGGGGAGCGAGACCCAGTACTTC | CASSRLAGGSETQYF
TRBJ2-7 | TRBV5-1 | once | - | TGCGCCAGCAGCCCGCCGGGGGACGAGCAGTACTTC | CASSPPGDEQYF
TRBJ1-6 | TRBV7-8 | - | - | TGTGCCAGCAGCTTAGGGGGGGGAGGGGCGTCGAATTCACCCCTCCACTTT | CASSLGGGGASNSPLHF
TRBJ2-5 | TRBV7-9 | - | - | TGTGCCAGCAGCTTATTAACCGGGTCACAAGAGACCCAGTACTTC | CASSLLTGSQETQYF
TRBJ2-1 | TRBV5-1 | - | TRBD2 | TGCGCCAGCAGCTCGCAGGCTAGCGGGGTGGGTGAGCAGTTCTTC | CASSSQASGVGEQFF
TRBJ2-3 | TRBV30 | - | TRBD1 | TGTGCCTGGAGTTCCCTGACAGGGACAGATACGCAGTATTTT | CAWSSLTGTDTQYF
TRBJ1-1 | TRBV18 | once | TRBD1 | TGTGCCAGCTCACTAAGGACAGGCCCAGACACTGAAGCTTTCTTT | CASSLRTGPDTEAFF
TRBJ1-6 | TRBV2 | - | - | TGTGCCAGCAGCGCCGTTATGGACAGCAGCTCCTATAATTCACCCCTCCACTTT | CASSAVMDSSSYNSPLHF
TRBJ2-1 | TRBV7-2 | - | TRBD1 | TGTGCCAGCAGAGGGGGCAGGGTTTTTAATGAGCAGTTCTTC | CASRGGRVFNEQFF
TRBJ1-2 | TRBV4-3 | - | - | TGCGCCAGCATCAGGGGCGGTGATGGCTACACCTTC | CASIRGGDGYTF